Listed here is a single T cell receptor (beta chain). As yet, its antigen is unknown. The entry originates in a study of early T cells in non-severe SARS-CoV-2 infection. Overall study: RNA in bulk from unsorted whole blood was sequenced, and chains were unpaired.

The CDR3 sequence is 17 residues long. Looked up from germline, CDR1 is LGHNT and CDR2 is FRNRAP. Trimming cost V 0 bases and J 4 bases; bases outside gene matches: 9. A single record per CDR3 protein comes from TCRdb applying MiXCR to the 5' RACE reads. Among 75,000 to 90,000 distinct CDR3 sequences listed, 9.5% to 15% were seen once. Overall study results and limits: Anti-spike CD8 responses were favored by VDJdb matching, which missed private and CD4 specificities.

This TCR was recovered from an adult who was a healthcare worker with PCR-confirmed SARS-CoV-2 infection or an uninfected control (not recorded which). The chain combines TRBV12-5 with TRBJ2-3; 8 bases agree with TRBD1. Sequenced material: whole blood. The CDR3 sequence: CASGLVLGRGRADTQYF. The CDR3, as DNA: TGTGCTAGTGGTTTGGTACTGGGCAGGGGGCGTGCAGATACGCAGTATTTT.